These 25 T cell receptor beta chains were sequenced from one sample in a study of T cells after yellow fever vaccination. TCRdb reprocessed the 5' RACE reads via MiXCR and lists one record per CDR3 protein. Of roughly 500,000 distinct CDR3 sequences listed, 15% to 20% were seen once; the top ten hold around 15%. The sequences come from PBMCs, collected 15 days after the yellow fever booster vaccination. The receptors were sampled from a man aged 30-40 years who received the YFV17D yellow fever vaccine.

The gene calls are TRBV28 and TRBJ2-7; D possibly corresponds to TRBD2 (6 bases). Germline V gene lookup returns CDR1 MDHEN and CDR2 SYDVKM. V gave up 5 bases and J gave up 0 bases, with 14 bases separating them. This CDR3 has 15 residues. The CDR3 DNA follows: TGTGCCAGCAGTCCCCCCGGGAGCACCTCCTACGAGCAGTACTTC. This codes for CASSPPGSTSYEQYF.

This clonotype was picked up a small number of times. The chain recombines TRBV20-1 with TRBJ2-7, with TRBD1 matching 11 bases. The ends lost 6 bases at V and 4 bases at J; junction bases unmatched: 5. Germline V lookup: CDR1 DFQATT, CDR2 SNEGSKA (reference sequence). The CDR3 sequence is 13 residues long. The CDR3 nucleotides are TGCAGTGCACAGGACAGGGGGCATTACGAGCAGTACTTC. Encoded protein: CSAQDRGHYEQYF.

The sample holds a few counts of this clonotype. The V gene is TRBV20-1, the J gene TRBJ2-1; D remains unclear. This CDR3 contains 10 residues. CDR1 and CDR2 (germline): DFQATT, SNEGSKA (reference sequence). With 6 bases removed from V and 6 bases from J, the gap between germline ends came to 6 bases. The CDR3 protein is CSAALNEQFF. The DNA of the CDR3 is TGCAGTGCAGCACTCAATGAGCAGTTCTTC.

In its sample, this clonotype was seen many times. The V gene is TRBV29-1, the J gene TRBJ2-7; the match to TRBD1 covers 8 bases. The CDR3 sequence is 14 residues long. Germline V lookup: CDR1 SQVTM, CDR2 ANQGSEA. The V and J ends lost 7 bases and 0 bases, in that order; junction bases with no gene match: 8. The CDR3 DNA sequence: TGCAGCGCACTCCGGGACAGGAGCTCCTACGAGCAGTACTTC. It specifies CSALRDRSSYEQYF.

The rearrangement uses TRBV19 and TRBJ2-1, with a possible D match to TRBD2 (5 bases). The length of the CDR3 is 17 residues. Germline lookup yields CDR1 LNHDA and CDR2 SQIVND (reference sequence). Trimming took off 4 bases at V and 0 bases at J, with 16 bases between the two ends. The CDR3 coding sequence is TGTGCCAGTAGTACCTCCTGGGAGCGGCGCTCCTACAATGAGCAGTTCTTC. It yields the protein CASSTSWERRSYNEQFF.

This clonotype turned up a few times. V and J are TRBV12-3 or TRBV12-4 and TRBJ2-3; 9 bases are a match to TRBD2. This CDR3 spans 16 amino acids. V dropped 6 bases and J dropped 3; count of bases not matched to a gene: 10. The CDR3 loop reads CASSVSSGSTTDTQYF. The CDR3 region has the DNA TGTGCCAGCAGCGTCAGTAGCGGGAGTACAACAGATACGCAGTATTTT.

V usage is TRBV18 and J usage is TRBJ2-3, with TRBD2 as a possible D gene (5 bases). CDR1 is KGHSH and CDR2 is LQKENI in the germline V gene. V was trimmed by 5 bases and J by 1 base, leaving 16 bases between them. The CDR3 has 16 amino acids. CDR3 sequence (DNA): TGTGCCAGCTCAAGAGGGCCTAGCCCGGGCACAGATACGCAGTATTTT. It yields the protein CASSRGPSPGTDTQYF.

V gene TRBV7-3 combines with J gene TRBJ2-2; no reliable D call. Per the germline V gene, CDR1 is SGHTA and CDR2 is FQGTGA. Trimming cost V 1 base and J 5 bases, with 11 bases left between them. The CDR3 loop spans 15 amino acids. CDR3 sequence: CASSLNIGPTGELFF. CDR3 sequence (DNA): TGTGCCAGCAGCTTAAATATCGGGCCGACCGGGGAGCTGTTTTTT.

The rearrangement uses TRBV7-3 and TRBJ2-7, with TRBD2 matching over 7 bases. This CDR3 region has 17 residues. J lost 3 bases, V lost 2 bases, and 13 bases had no gene match. The germline CDR1 and CDR2 sequences are SGHTA and FQGTGA. CDR3 bases: TGTGCCAGCAGCTTACAGGGCGGGGGTCGGGGAATCTACGAGCAGTACTTC. This translates into CASSLQGGGRGIYEQYF.

The chain is built from TRBV18 and TRBJ2-7, with D tentatively TRBD1 or TRBD2 (5 bases each). The CDR3 contains 13 residues. Trimming took 3 bases from V and 6 from J, leaving 12 bases between them. Germline V gene lookup returns CDR1 KGHSH and CDR2 LQKENI. CDR3 coding DNA: TGTGCCAGCTCACCTACGCTTGGGGGCGAGCAGTACTTC. Protein: CASSPTLGGEQYF.

The genes are TRBV6-1 and TRBJ1-1; D is perhaps TRBD1 (6 bases). Trimming left V 4 bases short and J 2 bases short, with 11 bases between. Germline values: CDR1 MNHNS, CDR2 SASEGT. The CDR3 is 14 residues long. Written as DNA, the CDR3 is TGTGCCAGCAGTGCACAGACAGGCAACACTGAAGCTTTCTTT. It translates to CASSAQTGNTEAFF.

The chain carries TRBV5-1 and TRBJ2-3; D is uncertain. The CDR3 is 15 amino acids. Germline V gene data show CDR1 as SGHRS and CDR2 as YFSETQ. Deletions cut 3 bases from V and 4 bases from J, with 15 bases between. As DNA, the CDR3 is TGCGCCAGCAGCTCCCAACCCACTGCGGCAGATACGCAGTATTTT. Encoded protein: CASSSQPTAADTQYF.

This rearrangement joins TRBV7-9 to TRBJ1-1, with TRBD1 matching over 7 bases. Germline CDR1 SEHNR, CDR2 FQNEAQ (reference sequence). The length of the CDR3 is 16 residues. With 5 bases clipped from V and 0 bases from J, the junction kept 9 bases outside the gene matches. The chain's CDR3 is CASSPVGGQLNTEAFF. The CDR3, as DNA: TGTGCCAGCAGCCCAGTCGGGGGACAGTTGAACACTGAAGCTTTCTTT.

V is TRBV7-2 and J is TRBJ2-3; a weak D match, TRBD1 (6 bases). The V end was cut by 1 base, the J end by 1 base, with 9 bases between. The length of the CDR3 is 15 residues. The V gene's germline CDR1 is SGHTA and CDR2 FQGNSA. CDR3 DNA: TGTGCCAGCAGCTTAGGGGACATTCGCACAGATACGCAGTATTTT. Encoded protein: CASSLGDIRTDTQYF.

This clonotype was seen ten or more times. The V call is TRBV12-3 or TRBV12-4, the J call TRBJ1-5; D is undetermined. The CDR3 spans 14 residues. Trimming removed 2 bases from V and 0 bases from J, with 5 bases in between. The chain's CDR3 is CASSLSDSNQPQHF. CDR3 in DNA: TGTGCCAGCAGTTTATCAGATAGCAATCAGCCCCAGCATTTT.

This clonotype was counted between two and nine times. The chain combines TRBV7-2 with TRBJ2-5; 8 bases align to TRBD2. Germline CDR1 and CDR2: SGHTA and FQGNSA. V dropped 1 base and J dropped 1; count of bases not matched to a gene: 5. The CDR3 consists of 16 residues. The CDR3 sequence: CASSLDRLASQETQYF. The CDR3 region has the DNA TGTGCCAGCAGCTTAGACCGACTAGCGAGCCAAGAGACCCAGTACTTC. Full variable domain (remainder filled in from reference TRBV7-2 and TRBJ2-5): GAGVSQSPSNKVTEKGKDVELRCDPISGHTALYWYRQSLGQGLEFLIYFQGNSAPDKSGLPSDRFSAERTGGSVSTLTIQRTQQEDSAVYLCASSLDRLASQETQYFGPGTRLLVL.

The chain is built from TRBV5-1 and TRBJ2-1, with D perhaps matching TRBD1 (5 bases). The V gene's germline CDR1 is SGHRS and CDR2 YFSETQ. V lost 0 bases and J lost 7, with 8 bases in between. The CDR3 runs 13 residues. CDR3 in DNA: TGCGCCAGCAGCTTGGCAGGGCTGAATGAGCAGTTCTTC. Its protein product is CASSLAGLNEQFF.

This clonotype appeared a few times. This rearrangement joins TRBV20-1 to TRBJ2-1; D unclear. The V and J ends lost 3 bases and 0 bases respectively, with 12 bases between them. The CDR3 sequence is 15 residues long. The V gene's germline CDR1 is DFQATT and CDR2 SNEGSKA (reference sequence). CDR3 amino acids: CSARALSGSYNEQFF. The CDR3 bases are TGCAGTGCTAGGGCTCTTAGTGGCTCCTACAATGAGCAGTTCTTC.

In this sample, this clonotype turned up a few times. This sequence joins TRBV9 and TRBJ2-7; 11 bases agree with TRBD2. The germline V gene encodes CDR1 SGDLS and CDR2 YYNGEE. The V segment lost 2 bases and the J segment 4 bases; nucleotides outside the gene matches: 5. The CDR3 is 15 residues long. CDR3 region: CASSVLLAGGYEQYF. The CDR3 nucleotides read TGTGCCAGCAGCGTCCTGCTAGCGGGAGGATACGAGCAGTACTTC.

This clonotype turned up a few times. An end of the junction does not agree with germline; a read error may underlie this. This chain's CDR3 is CSPRGTHGAYEQYF. In DNA form, the CDR3 reads TGCAGTCCTAGGGGGACCCACGGCGCCTACGAGCAGTACTTC. This sequence joins TRBV20-1 and TRBJ2-7; D might be TRBD1 (6 bases). The germline CDR1 and CDR2 sequences are DFQATT and SNEGSKA (reference sequence). The CDR3 contains 14 residues.

This clonotype was counted between two and nine times. The rearrangement links TRBV10-1 to TRBJ1-1; 7 nucleotides line up with TRBD1. Germline lookup yields CDR1 WNHNN and CDR2 SYGVQD (reference sequence). V lost 11 bases, J lost 4 bases, and 7 bases stayed unmatched. The CDR3 is made up of 12 amino acids. The CDR3 region is CAEQQGSTEAFF. The CDR3 DNA reads TGCGCCGAACAACAGGGGTCCACTGAAGCTTTCTTT.

A few counts support this clonotype. CDR3 protein: CASSQTSGGRDTQYF. For the CDR3, the DNA is TGTGCCAGCAGTCAAACTAGCGGAGGACGGGATACGCAGTATTTT. V is TRBV11-3 and J is TRBJ2-3, with TRBD2 matching 8 bases. Germline V CDR1 and CDR2: SGHNT, YENEEA. Germline trimming cut 6 bases from V and 6 bases from J; bases unmatched to any gene: 11. The CDR3 has 15 residues. The whole variable domain, filled in from reference TRBV11-3 and TRBJ2-3, reads EAGVVQSPRYKIIEKKQPVAFWCNPISGHNTLYWYLQNLGQGPELLIRYENEEAVDDSQLPKDRFSAERLKGVDSTLKIQPAELGDSAVYLCASSQTSGGRDTQYFGPGTRLTVL.

The chain is built from TRBV10-3 and TRBJ2-7; D ambiguous. The CDR3 has 12 amino acids. Trimming shortened V by 3 bases and J by 0 bases, and 3 bases separated the two germline ends. Germline CDR1 reads ENHRY; CDR2 reads SYGVKD. CDR3 in DNA: TGTGCCATCAGTGACCACTCCTACGAGCAGTACTTC. This sequence encodes CAISDHSYEQYF.

This clonotype turned up a few times. The chain is built from TRBV6-1 and TRBJ1-1; the D gene is possibly TRBD1 (6 bases). Germline V gene lookup returns CDR1 MNHNS and CDR2 SASEGT. The CDR3 is 12 residues long. V was clipped by 6 bases and J by 6 bases, with 11 bases between them. Here the CDR3 reads CASRPEGAEAFF. The CDR3 DNA is TGTGCCAGCAGACCAGAGGGGGCTGAAGCTTTCTTT.

This clonotype was picked up many times. The rearrangement links TRBV9 to TRBJ2-1, with D unclear. CDR1 is SGDLS and CDR2 is YYNGEE in the germline V gene. The CDR3 has 15 residues. The V gene lost 4 bases and the J gene lost 3 bases, with 14 bases spanning the gap. The CDR3 protein is CASSPQVEVYNEQFF. The CDR3 region has the DNA TGTGCCAGCAGCCCCCAGGTCGAGGTCTACAATGAGCAGTTCTTC.